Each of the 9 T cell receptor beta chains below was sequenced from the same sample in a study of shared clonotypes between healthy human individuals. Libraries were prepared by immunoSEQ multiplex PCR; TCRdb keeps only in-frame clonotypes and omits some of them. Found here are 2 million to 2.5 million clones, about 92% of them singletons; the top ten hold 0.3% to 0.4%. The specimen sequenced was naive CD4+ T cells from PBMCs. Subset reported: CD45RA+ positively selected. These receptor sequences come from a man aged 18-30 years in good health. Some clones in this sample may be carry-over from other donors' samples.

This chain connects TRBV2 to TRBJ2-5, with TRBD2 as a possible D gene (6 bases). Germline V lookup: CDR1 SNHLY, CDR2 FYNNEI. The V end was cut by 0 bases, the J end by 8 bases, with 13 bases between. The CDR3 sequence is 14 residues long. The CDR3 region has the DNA TGTGCCAGCAGTGAAGCGGGAGGCCTGGGAACCCAGTACTTC. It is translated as CASSEAGGLGTQYF.

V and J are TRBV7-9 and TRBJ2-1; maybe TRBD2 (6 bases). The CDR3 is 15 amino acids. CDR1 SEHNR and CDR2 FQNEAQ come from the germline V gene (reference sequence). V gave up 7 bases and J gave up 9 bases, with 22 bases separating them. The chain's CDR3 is CASTGGTASFREQFF. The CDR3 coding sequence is TGTGCCAGCACCGGCGGGACGGCCTCGTTCCGTGAGCAGTTCTTC.

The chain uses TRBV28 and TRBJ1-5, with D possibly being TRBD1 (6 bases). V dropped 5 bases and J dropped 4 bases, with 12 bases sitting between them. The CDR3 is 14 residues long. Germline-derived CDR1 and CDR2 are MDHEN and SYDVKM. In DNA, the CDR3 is TGTGCCAGCAGTATCTACACAGGGAATCAGCCCCAGCATTTT. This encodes CASSIYTGNQPQHF.

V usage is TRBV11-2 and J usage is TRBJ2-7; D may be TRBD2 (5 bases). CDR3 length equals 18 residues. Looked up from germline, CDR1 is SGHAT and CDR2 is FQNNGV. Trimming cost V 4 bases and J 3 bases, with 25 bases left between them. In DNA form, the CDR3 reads TGTGCCAGCAGCTCAAGCGGAATCCGGGGAGCGAATTTCTACGAGCAGTACTTC. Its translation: CASSSSGIRGANFYEQYF. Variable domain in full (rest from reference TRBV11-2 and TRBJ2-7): EAGVAQSPRYKIIEKRQSVAFWCNPISGHATLYWYQQILGQGPKLLIQFQNNGVVDDSQLPKDRFSAERLKGVDSTLKIQPAKLEDSAVYLCASSSSGIRGANFYEQYFGPGTRLTVT.

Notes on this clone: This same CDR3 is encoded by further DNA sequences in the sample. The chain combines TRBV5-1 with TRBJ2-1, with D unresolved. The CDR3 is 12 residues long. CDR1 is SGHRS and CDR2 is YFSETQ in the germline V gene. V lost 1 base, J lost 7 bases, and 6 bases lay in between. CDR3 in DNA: TGCGCCAGCAGCTTGTTGGCGAATGAGCAGTTCTTC. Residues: CASSLLANEQFF.

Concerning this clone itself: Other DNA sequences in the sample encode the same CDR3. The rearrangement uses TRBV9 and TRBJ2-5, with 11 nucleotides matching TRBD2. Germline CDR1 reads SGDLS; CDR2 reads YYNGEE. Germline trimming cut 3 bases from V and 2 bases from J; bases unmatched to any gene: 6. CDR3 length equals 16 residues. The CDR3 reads CASSGGLAGGQETQYF. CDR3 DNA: TGTGCCAGCAGCGGGGGTTTAGCGGGAGGGCAAGAGACCCAGTACTTC.

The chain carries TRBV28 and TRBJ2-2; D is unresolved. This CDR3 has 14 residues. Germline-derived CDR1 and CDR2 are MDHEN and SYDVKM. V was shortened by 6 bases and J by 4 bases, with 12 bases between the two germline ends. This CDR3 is CASRAGQRTGELFF. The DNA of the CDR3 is TGTGCCAGCAGGGCCGGCCAGCGCACCGGGGAGCTGTTTTTT.

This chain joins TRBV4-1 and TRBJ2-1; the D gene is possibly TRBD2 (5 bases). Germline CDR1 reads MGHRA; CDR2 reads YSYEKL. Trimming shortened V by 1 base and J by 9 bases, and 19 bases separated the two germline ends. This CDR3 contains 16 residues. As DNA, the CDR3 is TGCGCCAGCAGCCAAGGGACTGCCTCTGGAATATCTGAGCAGTTCTTC. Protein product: CASSQGTASGISEQFF.

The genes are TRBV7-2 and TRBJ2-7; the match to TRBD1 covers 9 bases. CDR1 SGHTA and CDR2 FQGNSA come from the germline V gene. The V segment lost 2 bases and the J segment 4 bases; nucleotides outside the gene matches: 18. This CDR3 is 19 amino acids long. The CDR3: CASSLYGNTKPGQGYEQYF. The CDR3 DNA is TGTGCCAGCAGCTTATACGGCAATACTAAACCGGGACAGGGATACGAGCAGTACTTC.